What follows are 8 T cell receptor beta chains derived from one specimen sequenced in a study of CD8 T cells in ankylosing spondylitis. TCRdb reprocessed the 5' RACE reads via MiXCR and lists one record per CDR3 protein. Of 200,000 or so distinct CDR3 sequences listed, roughly 26% are singletons. The material sequenced was blood, either unsorted or a sorted T cell fraction (not recorded which). The receptors derive from a male donor with ankylosing spondylitis or in good health (not recorded which).

V usage is TRBV6-1 and J usage is TRBJ2-1; 8 bases are a match to TRBD1. Germline V gives CDR1 MNHNS, CDR2 SASEGT. The CDR3 is made up of 14 amino acids. The V gene end was trimmed by 10 bases and the J gene end by 7 bases; junction bases not matched to a gene: 12. CDR3 sequence (DNA): TGTGCCACCTCCCCCCCAGGGGGCTTGAATGAGCAGTTCTTC. Amino acids: CATSPPGGLNEQFF.

As to this clonotype: A much larger clonotype is one base distant, so this may be a read error. This chain links TRBV12-3 or TRBV12-4 with TRBJ2-5; 7 nucleotides agree with TRBD1. V trimming: 4 bases; J trimming: 5 bases; junction bases outside the gene matches: 10. The CDR3 contains 15 residues. The DNA of the CDR3 is TGTGCCAGCAGTTCTAGGGACAGACCACATGAGACCCAGTACTTC. Translated, it gives CASSSRDRPHETQYF.

This clonotype was seen more than once but under ten times. CDR3 amino acids: CAISELSGNNSPLHF. For the CDR3, the DNA is TGTGCCATCAGTGAGTTGAGCGGTAATAATTCACCCCTCCACTTT. The V call is TRBV10-3, the J call TRBJ1-6; D not certain. This CDR3 spans 15 amino acids. Germline V gene sequence: CDR1 ENHRY, CDR2 SYGVKD. V was shortened by 1 base and J by 5 bases, with 9 bases between the two germline ends.

This clonotype has a handful of counts. This chain links TRBV20-1 with TRBJ2-3; D call uncertain. V shed 3 bases and J shed 3 bases, with 19 bases lying between them. Germline loops: CDR1 DFQATT, CDR2 SNEGSKA (reference sequence). The CDR3 sequence is 16 residues long. The CDR3: CSARPLGSLLTDTQYF. The CDR3 DNA sequence: TGCAGTGCTAGGCCACTGGGCAGTTTACTTACAGATACGCAGTATTTT.

A remark on this clonotype: This may be a read error: a much more frequent sequence differs by one nucleotide. Without the conserved terminal phenylalanine or tryptophan, this CDR3 likely stems from a read error. The CDR3 nucleotides are TGTGCCATCAAGGGGACTCCGGGCGAATACAATGAGCAGTTCTAC. Amino acid sequence: CAIKGTPGEYNEQFY. The genes are TRBV10-3 and TRBJ2-1; D perhaps matches TRBD2 (6 bases). Germline values: CDR1 ENHRY, CDR2 SYGVKD. The V end lost 7 bases, the J end lost 4 bases, and 17 bases lay between the germline ends. The CDR3 extends over 15 amino acids.

This rearrangement joins TRBV5-1 to TRBJ2-7, with a possible D match to TRBD1 (6 bases). The CDR3 covers 14 residues. V was clipped by 4 bases and J by 7 bases, with 18 bases between them. CDR1 SGHRS and CDR2 YFSETQ come from the germline V gene. In DNA, the CDR3 is TGCGCCAGCAGCCCTTCAGGGGTAGCGTTTGAGCAGTACTTC. This translates into CASSPSGVAFEQYF.

This clonotype has ten or more counts. The chain uses TRBV4-1 and TRBJ2-2; TRBD2 might be the D (6 bases). Between the trimmed V and J ends, which lost 8 bases and 4 bases, there was a span of 17 bases. Germline CDR1 reads MGHRA; CDR2 reads YSYEKL. The CDR3 length is 15 residues. CDR3 in DNA: TGCGCCAGCCTTTTAGCGGAAGGAACCACCGGGGAGCTGTTTTTT. Amino acids: CASLLAEGTTGELFF.

Ten or more counts support this clonotype. The genes are TRBV20-1 and TRBJ2-5; TRBD2 agrees at 11 bases. Germline CDR1 DFQATT, CDR2 SNEGSKA (reference sequence). With V trimmed by 6 bases and J by 4 bases, 13 bases remained unmatched. The CDR3 sequence is 16 residues long. CDR3 nucleotides: TGCAGTGCCCTATGGGATAGCGGGAGGGCCGGAGAGACCCAGTACTTC. Protein: CSALWDSGRAGETQYF.